This TCR beta chain appears in the sequencing data of a study of shared clonotypes between healthy human individuals. Loaded into unsorted PBMC replicate PCRs was approximately 270 ng DNA, about 30,000 T cell genomes. Ten immunoSEQ deep assay plates were used to sequence unsorted PBMC DNA. Here immunoSEQ multiplex PCR was the method, and the copy in TCRdb shows in-frame clones only, minus some. The sample contains about 460,000 clones, 77% of which appear only once. This clone was recorded once. The CDR3 length is 15 residues. CDR1 MNHNS and CDR2 SASEGT come from the germline V gene. V was clipped by 2 bases and J by 2 bases, with 12 bases between them.

The clonotype originates from a woman aged 40-49 years in good health. Some clones in this sample may be carry-over from other donors' samples. Sequencing used PBMCs. This chain joins TRBV6-1 and TRBJ1-2; D remains ambiguous. Here the CDR3 DNA reads TGTGCCAGCAGTGAAATTCGGGCAGACAACTATGGCTACACCTTC. Translating it yields CASSEIRADNYGYTF.